This T cell receptor beta chain emerged from a study of OX40 agonist ivuxolimab in advanced cancers. Overall study: From about 23 to 85 years was the age range, with a mean of 60 years, and around 84% were male.

Concerning this clone: Antigen unknown.

Profiled with immunoSEQ multiplex PCR; TCRdb holds only in-frame clones, not every one. The repertoire holds some 42,000 clones, with more than 80% as singletons. V lost 5 bases and J 1 base, leaving 2 bases between the germline ends. This CDR3 comprises 10 residues. Germline CDR1 is DFQATT and CDR2 is SNEGSKA (reference sequence). Findings of the study overall: Expanded clones were, on average, more numerous among CD8+ T cells than CD4+. Some of the nonresponding patients also showed low levels of normalized T-cell clonal expansion.

This sequence was found in an adult with an advanced solid tumor such as melanoma, head and neck, liver or kidney cancer. The sample consisted of CD4+ or CD8+ T cells sorted from blood, taken in a trial of the OX40 agonist ivuxolimab. The genes are TRBV20-1 and TRBJ1-2; D unresolved. CDR3 sequence reads: CSAGNYGYTF. CDR3 in DNA: TGCAGTGCTGGTAACTATGGCTACACCTTC.